The 28 T cell receptor beta chains below were found in one sample sequenced in a study of PD-L1 blockade in urothelial cancer. Data came from immunoSEQ multiplex PCR; TCRdb stores just in-frame clones and leaves some out. The sample has over 15,000 clones, approximately 91% seen once. The time point denotes: pretreatment peripheral blood. Here the sequenced sample was PBMCs, taken around atezolizumab (anti-PD-L1) treatment. The source is a man aged 70-80 years with urothelial cancer.

This rearrangement joins TRBV2 to TRBJ2-7; 7 bases map to TRBD1. Trimming removed 9 bases from V and 2 bases from J; junction bases left unmatched: 7. This CDR3 is 13 amino acids long. Per germline, CDR1 SNHLY and CDR2 FYNNEI. CDR3 sequence: CASGDREPYEQYF. CDR3 nucleotide sequence: TGTGCCAGTGGGGACAGAGAACCCTACGAGCAGTACTTC.

The V call is TRBV2, the J call TRBJ2-4; D call uncertain. CDR3 length equals 15 residues. Germline-derived CDR1 and CDR2 are SNHLY and FYNNEI. Trimming took off 7 bases at V and 0 bases at J, with 13 bases between the two ends. CDR3 residues: CASNNSPLAKNIQYF. In DNA form, the CDR3 reads TGTGCCAGCAATAATTCTCCTCTAGCCAAAAACATTCAGTACTTC. Full variable domain (remainder filled in from reference TRBV2 and TRBJ2-4): EPEVTQTPSHQVTQMGQEVILRCVPISNHLYFYWYRQILGQKVEFLVSFYNNEISEKSEIFDDQFSVERPDGSNFTLKIRSTKLEDSAMYFCASNNSPLAKNIQYFGAGTRLSVL.

This clone was observed a single time. The V and J genes are TRBV4-1 and TRBJ1-2, with D hard to call. The V gene's germline CDR1 is MGHRA and CDR2 YSYEKL. V was shortened by 4 bases and J by 1 base, with 28 bases between the two germline ends. This CDR3 region has 20 residues. The CDR3 here is CASSLYYGVLKTPDNYGYTF. The CDR3 DNA is TGCGCCAGCAGCCTCTACTACGGGGTACTGAAAACCCCTGATAACTATGGCTACACCTTC.

J is TRBJ2-1 and V is TRBV5-1; D is perhaps TRBD2 (5 bases). V was trimmed by 7 bases and J by 0 bases, leaving 11 bases between them. Germline-derived CDR1 and CDR2 are SGHRS and YFSETQ. The CDR3 sequence is 14 residues long. The CDR3 sequence is CASGSGNSYNEQFF. DNA for the CDR3: TGCGCCAGCGGCAGCGGAAACTCCTACAATGAGCAGTTCTTC.

This clone was seen a single time. The chain carries TRBV5-1 and TRBJ1-2; TRBD1 might be the D (6 bases). Trimming removed 3 bases at V and 8 bases at J, with 20 bases between. The CDR3 has 15 amino acids. CDR1 is SGHRS and CDR2 is YFSETQ in the germline V gene. CDR3: CASSWETGAGRGYTF. The CDR3 DNA is TGCGCCAGCAGCTGGGAGACAGGCGCAGGGCGAGGCTACACCTTC. Looking up the rest from reference TRBV5-1 and TRBJ1-2 gives the full variable domain: KAGVTQTPRYLIKTRGQQVTLSCSPISGHRSVSWYQQTPGQGLQFLFEYFSETQRNKGNFPGRFSGRQFSNSRSEMNVSTLELGDSALYLCASSWETGAGRGYTFGSGTRLTVV.

In DNA form, the CDR3 reads TGTGCCACCGGGACTAGCGGGGTGTTTCCCAATGAGCAGTTCTTC. Residues: CATGTSGVFPNEQFF. The rearrangement joins TRBV15 to TRBJ2-1, with 13 bases aligning to TRBD2. The CDR3 is made up of 15 amino acids. CDR1 is LNHNV, CDR2 YYDKDF, per germline (reference sequence). Germline trimming cut 8 bases from V and 6 bases from J; bases unmatched to any gene: 7.

A few counts support this clone. The chain links TRBV7-2 to TRBJ1-1, with TRBD1 as a possible D gene (5 bases). V lost 5 bases and J 7 bases, leaving 8 bases between the germline ends. There are 11 residues in the CDR3. Germline V lookup: CDR1 SGHTA, CDR2 FQGNSA. In DNA, the CDR3 is TGTGCCAGCAGCCGGACAAATGAAGCTTTCTTT. This sequence encodes CASSRTNEAFF.

CDR3 region: CASSYSFRGLGEAFF. The CDR3 region has the DNA TGTGCCAGCAGTTACTCCTTCAGGGGGCTTGGTGAAGCTTTCTTT. V gene TRBV6-5 combines with J gene TRBJ1-1; 8 bases align to TRBD1. Per the germline V gene, CDR1 is MNHEY and CDR2 is SVGAGI. This CDR3 has 15 amino acids. Germline trimming cut 0 bases from V and 7 bases from J; bases unmatched to any gene: 7.

This chain joins TRBV7-6 and TRBJ1-5; D remains unclear. V was trimmed by 1 base and J by 9 bases, leaving 7 bases between them. Germline loops: CDR1 SGHVS, CDR2 FNYEAQ. The CDR3 length is 12 residues. CDR3 coding DNA: TGTGCCAGCAGCTTAGAGCCGGGGCCCCAGCATTTT. Translated, it gives CASSLEPGPQHF.

V usage is TRBV7-8 and J usage is TRBJ1-2, with D perhaps TRBD1 (6 bases). This CDR3 comprises 14 residues. Looked up from germline, CDR1 is SGHVS and CDR2 is FQNEAQ. The germline V and J ends were trimmed by 5 bases and 3 bases, with 13 bases remaining between them. The CDR3 DNA follows: TGTGCCAGCAGCACTACAGGGAATGACTATGGCTACACCTTC. Translating it yields CASSTTGNDYGYTF.

This chain links TRBV10-1 with TRBJ2-5; tentative D call: TRBD1 (6 bases). Trimming cost V 8 bases and J 0 bases, with 16 bases left between them. In germline, CDR1 is WNHNN, CDR2 SYGVQD (reference sequence). This CDR3 is built from 15 residues. In DNA, the CDR3 is TGCGCCAGCTCCACCCTGGACAGCAACCAAGAGACCCAGTACTTC. It yields the protein CASSTLDSNQETQYF.

The sample holds a few counts of this clone. The chain employs TRBV6-4 and TRBJ2-3, with 10 bases that match TRBD1. Germline-derived CDR1 and CDR2 are MRHNA and SNTAGT. Germline trimming cut 6 bases from V and 3 bases from J; bases unmatched to any gene: 3. This CDR3 spans 14 amino acids. The CDR3 DNA reads TGTGCCAGCAGAGGGACAGGGGAAACAGATACGCAGTATTTT. Residues: CASRGTGETDTQYF.

This sequence joins TRBV5-8 and TRBJ1-2; D remains unclear. V dropped 2 bases and J dropped 3 bases, with 8 bases sitting between them. Germline assignment: CDR1 SGHTS and CDR2 YDEGEE. The CDR3 is made up of 13 amino acids. CDR3 sequence (DNA): TGTGCCAGCAGCTTCCCAACTGACTATGGCTACACCTTC. Translation gives CASSFPTDYGYTF. The complete variable domain, with remaining parts taken from reference TRBV5-8 and TRBJ1-2, reads EAGVTQSPTHLIKTRGQQATLRCSPISGHTSVYWYQQALGLGLQFLLWYDEGEERNRGNFPPRFSGRQFPNYSSELNVNALELEDSALYLCASSFPTDYGYTFGSGTRLTVV.

The chain recombines TRBV2 with TRBJ2-7; a possible D gene is TRBD2 (5 bases). Between the trimmed V and J ends, which lost 6 bases and 2 bases, there was a span of 14 bases. Germline lookup yields CDR1 SNHLY and CDR2 FYNNEI. The CDR3 extends over 14 amino acids. This CDR3 is CASRGTRGPYEQYF. For the CDR3, the DNA is TGTGCCAGCAGAGGCACACGAGGGCCCTACGAGCAGTACTTC.

The chain couples TRBV13 to TRBJ2-1, with 11 bases that match TRBD2. Germline V CDR1 and CDR2: PRHDT, FYEKMQ (reference sequence). There are 15 residues in the CDR3. After removal of 3 bases from V and 8 bases from J, the junction contained 6 bases not matched to a gene. The CDR3 DNA reads TGTGCCAGCAGCTTCTTGACTAGCGGGGACGATGAGCAGTTCTTC. It yields the protein CASSFLTSGDDEQFF.

The chain has TRBV2 and TRBJ1-5; TRBD1 agrees at 7 bases. The CDR3 spans 14 residues. The V gene's germline CDR1 is SNHLY and CDR2 FYNNEI. V lost 4 bases to trimming and J lost 3 bases; unmatched junction nucleotides: 3. CDR3 protein: CASSGTGVNQPQHF. CDR3 nucleotides: TGTGCCAGCAGTGGGACAGGAGTCAATCAGCCCCAGCATTTT.

The V call is TRBV20-1, the J call TRBJ2-3; 7 nucleotides agree with TRBD1. Germline loops: CDR1 DFQATT, CDR2 SNEGSKA (reference sequence). The CDR3 length is 11 residues. V was clipped by 6 bases and J by 8 bases; unmatched bases: 5. CDR3 nucleotides: TGCAGTGCCCGGGACAGAGTTACGCAGTATTTT. It translates to CSARDRVTQYF.

The genes are TRBV7-6 and TRBJ2-1, with D possibly being TRBD2 (6 bases). Between the trimmed V and J ends, which lost 5 bases and 6 bases, there was a span of 17 bases. The CDR3 extends over 15 amino acids. Germline CDR1 is SGHVS and CDR2 is FNYEAQ. The CDR3 region has the DNA TGTGCCAGCAGCCCCCGACTAGTTTTGGGCAATGAGCAGTTCTTC. This gives the protein CASSPRLVLGNEQFF.

V usage is TRBV19 and J usage is TRBJ2-2, with D unresolved. The germline V gene encodes CDR1 LNHDA and CDR2 SQIVND (reference sequence). The CDR3 has 15 amino acids. V was clipped by 0 bases and J by 4 bases, with 9 bases between them. CDR3 coding DNA: TGTGCCAGTAGTATAGAACGCCAGGCCACCGGGGAGCTGTTTTTT. Its translation: CASSIERQATGELFF.

This chain connects TRBV2 to TRBJ1-6, with TRBD1 identical over 10 bases. Per germline, CDR1 SNHLY and CDR2 FYNNEI. J lost 9 bases, V lost 6 bases, and 5 bases had no gene match. This CDR3 has 14 residues. CDR3 bases: TGTGCCAGCAGATCCGGGACAGGGGTTTCACCCCTCCACTTT. Amino acid sequence: CASRSGTGVSPLHF.

This chain links TRBV7-7 with TRBJ2-5, with 9 bases fitting TRBD1. J lost 1 base, V lost 5 bases, and 5 bases had no gene match. This CDR3 comprises 15 residues. The germline CDR1 and CDR2 sequences are SSHAT and FNYEAQ (reference sequence). As DNA, the CDR3 is TGTGCCAGCAGCCCCGGACAGGGGCCCCAAGAGACCCAGTACTTC. It codes for CASSPGQGPQETQYF.

V and J are TRBV6-6 and TRBJ2-1; weak D call: TRBD2 (7 bases). The CDR3 contains 16 residues. Per the germline V gene, CDR1 is MNHNY and CDR2 is SVGAGI (reference sequence). V shed 6 bases and J shed 8 bases, with 23 bases lying between them. The CDR3 loop is CASSPGFGGAGDEQFF. CDR3 bases: TGTGCCAGCAGCCCAGGATTTGGGGGGGCAGGTGATGAGCAGTTCTTC.

This clone was counted only a few times. V and J are TRBV11-2 and TRBJ2-2; D call uncertain. The germline gives CDR1 SGHAT, CDR2 FQNNGV. CDR3 size: 13 residues. The V end was cut by 3 bases, the J end by 6 bases, with 8 bases between. For the CDR3, the DNA is TGTGCCAGCAGCTTTAACCCAGCCGGGGAGCTGTTTTTT. Residues: CASSFNPAGELFF. The entire variable domain, with the rest obtained from reference TRBV11-2 and TRBJ2-2, is as follows: EAGVAQSPRYKIIEKRQSVAFWCNPISGHATLYWYQQILGQGPKLLIQFQNNGVVDDSQLPKDRFSAERLKGVDSTLKIQPAKLEDSAVYLCASSFNPAGELFFGEGSRLTVL.

V gene TRBV4-1 combines with J gene TRBJ2-5; D perhaps matches TRBD2 (7 bases). Trimming shortened V by 1 base and J by 5 bases, and 17 bases separated the two germline ends. Germline CDR1 and CDR2: MGHRA and YSYEKL. The CDR3 loop spans 16 amino acids. As DNA, the CDR3 is TGCGCCAGCAGCCAAGGGGACGGGGGGCGGCGGGAGACCCAGTACTTC. This encodes CASSQGDGGRRETQYF.

The chain has TRBV19 and TRBJ1-2; 12 bases are a match to TRBD1. V gave up 3 bases and J gave up 8 bases; unmatched junction bases: 10. Germline assignment: CDR1 LNHDA and CDR2 SQIVND (reference sequence). CDR3 length: 16 residues. CDR3 loop: CASSIPGTGGAGGYTF. Written as DNA, the CDR3 is TGTGCCAGTAGTATCCCTGGGACAGGGGGCGCGGGAGGCTACACCTTC.

The chain combines TRBV19 with TRBJ1-4, with D unclear. The CDR3 has 15 amino acids. The germline V and J ends were trimmed by 8 bases and 0 bases, with 13 bases remaining between them. CDR1 and CDR2 from the germline V gene are LNHDA and SQIVND (reference sequence). The CDR3 DNA follows: TGTGCCAGTGCCGCCGGGAGACCAACTAATGAAAAACTGTTTTTT. This gives the protein CASAAGRPTNEKLFF. Drawing the rest from reference TRBV19 and TRBJ1-4, the complete variable domain is DGGITQSPKYLFRKEGQNVTLSCEQNLNHDAMYWYRQDPGQGLRLIYYSQIVNDFQKGDIAEGYSVSREKKESFPLTVTSAQKNPTAFYLCASAAGRPTNEKLFFGSGTQLSVL.

CDR3 region: CATSRTRQGIGGYTF. The CDR3 region has the DNA TGTGCCACCAGCAGAACGCGACAGGGAATCGGCGGCTACACCTTC. The chain links TRBV15 to TRBJ1-2; 7 bases agree with TRBD1. The J segment lost 8 bases and the V segment lost 2 bases, leaving 11 bases of the junction unmatched. The CDR3 extends over 15 amino acids. Germline CDR1 is LNHNV and CDR2 is YYDKDF (reference sequence). Full variable domain (remainder filled in from reference TRBV15 and TRBJ1-2): DAMVIQNPRYQVTQFGKPVTLSCSQTLNHNVMYWYQQKSSQAPKLLFHYYDKDFNNEADTPDNFQSRRPNTSFCFLDIRSPGLGDTAMYLCATSRTRQGIGGYTFGSGTRLTVV.

This chain connects TRBV27 to TRBJ1-6; D may be TRBD1 (5 bases). The V gene lost 8 bases and the J gene lost 10 bases, with 18 bases spanning the gap. The CDR3 sequence is 14 residues long. CDR1 and CDR2 (germline): MNHEY, SMNVEV (reference sequence). The CDR3 DNA reads TGTGCCAGCGGCTCGCAGGGCCGTGGGTCACCCCTCCACTTT. It specifies CASGSQGRGSPLHF.